This TCR beta chain derives from a study of T cell responses to AZD1222 COVID-19 vaccine. Study background: Second-dose groups at about 4 or about 12 weeks were pooled.

The CDR3 sequence is 14 residues long. Germline-derived CDR1 and CDR2 are SGHNT and YYREEE (reference sequence). V dropped 0 bases and J dropped 1 base, with 7 bases sitting between them. Overall study results and limits: Vaccine-associated CD4 TCRs spanned spike, dominant at 160-218 and 743-854.

This clone was seen a few times. Its antigen is unidentified. Generated by immunoSEQ multiplex PCR, the TCRdb table keeps only in-frame clones and is missing some. Of over 150,000 clones listed, 88% are singletons. This receptor was identified in an adult in good health. The sample here was peripheral blood, taken on day 0 of AZD1222 vaccination. This chain links TRBV5-4 with TRBJ1-1; D ambiguous. CDR3: CASSLARANTEAFF. The DNA for the CDR3 is TGTGCCAGCAGCTTGGCTAGGGCGAACACTGAAGCTTTCTTT.